The following is a T cell receptor beta chain sequence with its context. Its antigen is not known. This sample was included in a study of shared clonotypes between healthy human individuals. Overall study findings and caveats: Lower generation probabilities were found for non-shared clonotypes than for those shared by all four donors. The authors sampled blood alone, and tissue repertoires likely differ.

Method: immunoSEQ multiplex PCR; TCRdb's copy keeps in-frame clones and lacks some. The table records about 2.2 million clones, about 93% of them present only once. Naive CD8 cells, CD45RO-negative and positively selected for CCR7, excluded terminally differentiated effector memory CD45RA+ cells. Study donors comprised healthy, HIV-negative adults devoid of recent acute infection or vaccination. This CDR3 contains 16 residues. V lost 4 bases, J lost 4 bases, and 20 bases lay in between. The germline V gene has CDR1 SGHRS and CDR2 YFSETQ. The sample taken for sequencing was naive CD8+ T cells from PBMCs. The chain combines TRBV5-1 with TRBJ2-5; D is unclear. The source of this sequence is a man aged 18 to 30 in good health. Some clones in this sample may be carry-over from other donors' samples. Here the CDR3 DNA reads TGCGCCAGCAGCGCGGCCCGAATTCGTAGGTCAGAGACCCAGTACTTC. This codes for CASSAARIRRSETQYF. The full variable domain, with the rest looked up from reference TRBV5-1 and TRBJ2-5, is KAGVTQTPRYLIKTRGQQVTLSCSPISGHRSVSWYQQTPGQGLQFLFEYFSETQRNKGNFPGRFSGRQFSNSRSEMNVSTLELGDSALYLCASSAARIRRSETQYFGPGTRLLVL.